A selection of T cell receptor beta chains follows, all from one sample in a study of blood T cell repertoires in COVID-19. Sequenced by immunoSEQ multiplex PCR; TCRdb stores in-frame clones only, minus some. Here the sample spans about 58,000 clones, approximately 86% being singletons. Sample: peripheral blood. The receptors stem from a woman between 65 and 79 years old with active COVID-19. CDR3s include the opening cysteine and the closing phenylalanine or tryptophan. The order of the fields is J gene, D gene, V gene, CDR3 DNA, CDR3 protein. A D gene is named only where the DNA matches it firmly.

>TRBJ2-3|TRBD2|TRBV25-1
TGTGCCAGCAGTGAATTAGGCGGGGGAAGCACAGATACGCAGTATTTT
CASSELGGGSTDTQYF
>TRBJ1-5|TRBD1|TRBV19
TGTGCCAGTAGTACCGGACAGGGGGCATGGGGTCAGCCCCAGCATTTT
CASSTGQGAWGQPQHF
>TRBJ2-5|-|TRBV7-3
TGTGCCAGCAGCCAGAGACAGCAAGAGACCCAGTACTTC
CASSQRQQETQYF
>TRBJ2-3|TRBD2|TRBV10-3
TGTGCCATCAGCGCCAGGCGGGAGGAAGATACGCAGTATTTT
CAISARREEDTQYF
>TRBJ2-7|TRBD2|TRBV5-1
TGCGCCAGCAGCTTGAGACTAGCGGGGTACGAGCAGTACTTC
CASSLRLAGYEQYF
>TRBJ2-2|TRBD1|TRBV19
TGTGCCACAGGACAGGGAATAAACACCGGGGAGCTGTTTTTT
CATGQGINTGELFF
>TRBJ1-1|-|TRBV7-3
TGTGCCAGCAGCTTGGAGAGGAACACTGAAGCTTTCTTT
CASSLERNTEAFF
>TRBJ2-2|TRBD2|TRBV10-3
TGTGCCATCAGTGAGTCTGGTACTAGCGGGCGCTACGGGGAGCTGTTTTTT
CAISESGTSGRYGELFF
>TRBJ1-2|TRBD1|TRBV9
TGTGCCAGCAGCGCCAAACCGGGACAGACTACGGGCTACACCTTC
CASSAKPGQTTGYTF
>TRBJ2-1|TRBD1|TRBV11-3
TGTGCCAGCAGCTTATATGGGACAGGGGACAATGAGCAGTTCTTC
CASSLYGTGDNEQFF
>TRBJ2-7|TRBD2|TRBV5-1
TGCGCCAGCAGCTTAAAAGCGGGAGCTACCTACGAGCAGTACTTC
CASSLKAGATYEQYF
>TRBJ2-1|-|TRBV19
TGTGCCAGTAGTATATCGGGATTGGGGAATGAGCAGTTCTTC
CASSISGLGNEQFF
>TRBJ1-4|TRBD1|TRBV6-5
TGTGCCAGCAGTTACAGGACAGGGGATAAAAAACTGTTTTTT
CASSYRTGDKKLFF
>TRBJ1-2|-|TRBV9
TGTGCCAGCAGCGTGACGGAGTATGGCTACACCTTC
CASSVTEYGYTF
>TRBJ2-7|-|TRBV20-1
TGCAGTGCTAGTAAAACAGGGCTAAGGGAGGAGCAGTACTTC
CSASKTGLREEQYF
>TRBJ2-1|-|TRBV11-2
TGTGCCAGCAGCTTAGAGCACCAGACTAATGAGCAGTTCTTC
CASSLEHQTNEQFF
>TRBJ1-1|-|TRBV5-1
TGCGCCAGCAGCTGGGGAGGTCGAGAGATGAACACTGAAGCTTTCTTT
CASSWGGREMNTEAFF
>TRBJ2-4|-|TRBV2
TGTGCCATTTCAGGCAGGGCCAAAAACATTCAGTACTTC
CAISGRAKNIQYF